The 3 T cell receptor beta chains below were found in one sample sequenced in a study of beta chain features in type 1 diabetes. Their antigens are not known. The study, taken as a whole, reports: Shorter TCRB CDR3s, moderately but significantly so, were found in Type 1 diabetes patients in all four CD4+ subsets.

Sequencing targeted expressed TCRB transcripts, as all isolated RNA had been reverse transcribed. Sequencing used immunoSEQ multiplex PCR; TCRdb keeps in-frame clones, though not all of them. The profile shows 200,000 to 300,000 clones, about 15% of them singletons. The sample taken for sequencing was naive CD4+ T cells from blood. The receptors shown here come from a young man with type 1 diabetes.

This clone was detected a few times. DNA of the CDR3: TGCGCCAGCAGCTTGCAGGTCGCGAACACCGGGGAGCTGTTTTTT. Its protein is CASSLQVANTGELFF. The chain joins TRBV5-1 to TRBJ2-2; D is undetermined. The CDR3 sequence is 15 residues long. Germline CDR1 and CDR2: SGHRS and YFSETQ. V dropped 1 base and J dropped 0 bases, with 7 bases sitting between them.

The rearrangement links TRBV29-1 to TRBJ2-1; a possible D gene is TRBD2 (5 bases). The ends were cut back, 5 bases at V and 5 bases at J, with 10 bases in the middle. Germline V gives CDR1 SQVTM, CDR2 ANQGSEA. CDR3 length: 12 amino acids. CDR3 in amino acids: CSVFGLDNEQFF. CDR3 nucleotides: TGCAGCGTTTTCGGACTGGACAATGAGCAGTTCTTC.

V is TRBV29-1 and J is TRBJ2-2, with TRBD1 as a possible D gene (6 bases). V dropped 5 bases and J dropped 0 bases, with 10 bases sitting between them. CDR1 and CDR2 from the germline V gene are SQVTM and ANQGSEA. The CDR3 has 14 amino acids. CDR3 sequence reads: CSVSGTTNTGELFF. The CDR3 bases are TGCAGCGTTTCCGGGACAACGAACACCGGGGAGCTGTTTTTT.